Listed below are T cell receptor beta chains from one sample, sequenced in a study of T cell repertoires in cytomegalovirus infection. Each CDR3 protein is one row after TCRdb ran MiXCR on the reads. The sample has approximately 500,000 distinct CDR3 sequences, 15% to 20% seen once. Sequencing was performed on CD8+ T cells from PBMCs. The source of these receptors is a human donor in good health (CMV status not recorded). Some clones in this sample may be carry-over from other donors' samples. CDR3s include the opening cysteine and the closing phenylalanine or tryptophan. D genes are given only for firm matches. Only some rows state a clone size, as once, few, many or a class for expanded clones.

d_gene,j_gene,abundance,v_gene,CDR3nt,CDR3aa
NA,TRBJ2-6,many,TRBV10-3,TGTGCCATCAGTGAGTCGGGGGAGAGCTCTGGGGCCAACGTCCTGACTTTC,CAISESGESSGANVLTF
NA,TRBJ2-1,few,TRBV30,TGTGCCTGGAGTGTAGCTAGCCCCTACAATGAGCAGTTCTTC,CAWSVASPYNEQFF
TRBD2,TRBJ2-1,many,TRBV7-8,TGTGCCAGCAGCAATGGACTAGCGGGGGGTTTCTCCTACAATGAGCAGTTCTTC,CASSNGLAGGFSYNEQFF
NA,TRBJ2-3,many,TRBV28,TGTGCCAGCAATCCTTCCGGACGGCGGTACGCAGATACGCAGTATTTT,CASNPSGRRYADTQYF
NA,TRBJ1-2,NA,TRBV27,TGTGCCAGCAGTGTAATCGGGGACCAAGGGGTCAATGGCTACACCTTC,CASSVIGDQGVNGYTF
TRBD2,TRBJ2-1,many,TRBV11-2,TGTGCCAGCAGCTTAGATCAGGGACTAGCGGGAGACGAGCAGTTCTTC,CASSLDQGLAGDEQFF
NA,TRBJ2-2,once,TRBV10-1,TGCGCCAGCAGTGAAGTCGACACCGGGGAGCTGTTTTTT,CASSEVDTGELFF
NA,TRBJ2-3,NA,TRBV9,TGTGCCAGCAGCGTAGGAGGTTGGGGGATAAGCACAGATACGCAGTATTTT,CASSVGGWGISTDTQYF
NA,TRBJ2-5,few,TRBV30,TGTGCCTGGAGTGTACACGGGTACCAATTGGAGACCCAGTACTTC,CAWSVHGYQLETQYF
NA,TRBJ2-7,few,TRBV4-1,TGCGCCAGCAGCCAAGAACTCGGCTACGAGCAGTACTTC,CASSQELGYEQYF
NA,TRBJ1-5,many,TRBV20-1,TGCAGTGCTAGTATCCCAGCGGTGTATAGCAATCAGCCCCAGCATTTT,CSASIPAVYSNQPQHF
TRBD2,TRBJ2-4,many,TRBV7-9,TGTGCCAGCAGCTTTCCTGGTGGAGCGGGATTGTCCAAAAACATTCAGTACTTC,CASSFPGGAGLSKNIQYF
TRBD2,TRBJ2-3,many,TRBV7-2,TGTGCCAGCACCGATTCGACTAGCGGCCGCACAGATACGCAGTATTTT,CASTDSTSGRTDTQYF
TRBD1,TRBJ2-7,many,TRBV6-8,TGTGCCAGCAGTTACTCGAGCCCCGGACAGGGGTACGAGCAGTACTTC,CASSYSSPGQGYEQYF
TRBD1,TRBJ1-2,few,TRBV7-9,TGTGCCAGCAGCCCTTCCGGGACAGGGAAAACTAACTATGGCTACACCTTC,CASSPSGTGKTNYGYTF
NA,TRBJ2-7,many,TRBV12-5,TGTGCTAGTGGTCCGTCAAGTGCCGGGGTTACCTTCTACGAGCAGTACTTC,CASGPSSAGVTFYEQYF
NA,TRBJ1-1,NA,TRBV6-5,TGTGCCAGCAGTCCGATAGTCCGCCTTGATGAAGCTTTCTTT,CASSPIVRLDEAFF
NA,TRBJ1-2,NA,TRBV24-1,TGTGCCACCAGTGATACGGACGCACGGTATGGCTACACCTTC,CATSDTDARYGYTF
NA,TRBJ2-2,NA,TRBV27,TGTGCCAGCACCGCGACTCAGAGCACCGGGGAGCTGTTTTTT,CASTATQSTGELFF
NA,TRBJ1-3,NA,TRBV3-2,TGTGCCAGAAGCCAATACCGAGAATCTAGCTATGGAAACACCATATTTTTT,CARSQYRESSYGNTIFF
NA,TRBJ2-7,NA,TRBV4-2,TGTGCCAGCAGCCAGGATGAGACGGAGTGGAACTACGAGCAGTACTTC,CASSQDETEWNYEQYF
TRBD1,TRBJ2-7,few,TRBV4-1,TGCGCCAGCAGCCCCCGGACAGGGAACTACGAGCAGTACTTC,CASSPRTGNYEQYF
NA,TRBJ1-1,many,TRBV7-9,TGTGCCAGCAGCTTGACGGGATTTAGGAACACTGAAGCTTTCTTT,CASSLTGFRNTEAFF
TRBD2,TRBJ2-1,NA,TRBV5-4,TGTGCCACCCATACTAGCGGGGTTTACAATGAGCAGTTCTTC,CATHTSGVYNEQFF
NA,TRBJ2-7,NA,TRBV5-1,TGCGCCAGCAGCCTCGGGTCCGGGGAGGAGCAGTACTTC,CASSLGSGEEQYF
TRBD1,TRBJ1-5,many,TRBV7-9,TGTGCCAGCAGCTCCATACAGGGGAGCAATCAGCCCCAGCATTTT,CASSSIQGSNQPQHF
NA,TRBJ1-3,once,TRBV7-2,TGTGCAAGCAGCCCAGCGACAGTGTTTGGTGGAAACACCATATATTTT,CASSPATVFGGNTIYF
NA,TRBJ2-1,many,TRBV9,TGTGCCAGCAGCGTAGAACGGGGGGCCCAAAATGAGCAGTTCTTC,CASSVERGAQNEQFF
NA,TRBJ2-3,NA,TRBV27,TGTGCCAGCAGTTCGGCTTGGGGGGGCGGCGGCACAGATACGCAGTATTTT,CASSSAWGGGGTDTQYF
NA,TRBJ1-2,few,TRBV29-1,TGCAGCGTTGTGCCGGGGACACCCCAGTATGGCTACACCTTC,CSVVPGTPQYGYTF
TRBD1,TRBJ2-3,many,TRBV7-9,TGTGCCAGCAGCCCCCCAGGGACAGAGTTGACAGATACGCAGTATTTT,CASSPPGTELTDTQYF
NA,TRBJ1-4,many,TRBV7-8,TGTGCCAGCAGCCAAAGTGGGCCAGGGGCGAATGAAAAACTGTTTTTT,CASSQSGPGANEKLFF
TRBD1,TRBJ2-3,many,TRBV6-1,TGTGCCAGCGGGACAGGCTTCTCAGATACGCAGTATTTT,CASGTGFSDTQYF
NA,TRBJ1-1,few,TRBV7-9,TGTGCCAGCAGCTCACAGGGTTTGTCGGGGACTGAAGCTTTCTTT,CASSSQGLSGTEAFF
NA,TRBJ2-7,NA,TRBV6-5,TGTGCCAATCGAACTTCCCAGGGGTCCTACGAGCAGTACTTC,CANRTSQGSYEQYF
NA,TRBJ2-5,many,TRBV7-9,TGTGCCAGCAGCCCCCTGGGGAAAGAGACCCAGTACTTC,CASSPLGKETQYF
NA,TRBJ2-7,many,TRBV25-1,TGTGCCAGCAGTGAATTAGGCAGGGCGACTACCTACGAGCAGTACTTC,CASSELGRATTYEQYF